This T cell receptor beta chain derives from a study of shared clonotypes between healthy human individuals. Study in general: Per donor, CD8 memory used one plate, CD8 naive used two, CD4 memory used three and CD4 naive used three. Findings and caveats of the study: Relative to clonotypes present in all four donors, those not shared had lower generation probabilities.

V trimming: 3 bases; J trimming: 2 bases; junction bases outside the gene matches: 1. Germline V gives CDR1 SGHAT, CDR2 FQNNGV. The CDR3 extends over 14 amino acids. The table lists this clone with many counts. As yet, its antigen is unknown. Produced via immunoSEQ multiplex PCR; TCRdb's table is partial and in-frame only. The sample yields 600,000 to 700,000 clones, 73% seen once. What was sequenced was memory CD4+ T cells sorted from blood. Sample subset: CD45RA-negative fraction. This chain joins TRBV11-2 and TRBJ2-1, with 7 bases lining up with TRBD2. This clonotype was sampled from a woman younger than 45 in good health. CDR3 sequence (DNA): TGTGCCAGCAGCTTGCTAGCGGCCTACAATGAGCAGTTCTTC. Translated: CASSLLAAYNEQFF.